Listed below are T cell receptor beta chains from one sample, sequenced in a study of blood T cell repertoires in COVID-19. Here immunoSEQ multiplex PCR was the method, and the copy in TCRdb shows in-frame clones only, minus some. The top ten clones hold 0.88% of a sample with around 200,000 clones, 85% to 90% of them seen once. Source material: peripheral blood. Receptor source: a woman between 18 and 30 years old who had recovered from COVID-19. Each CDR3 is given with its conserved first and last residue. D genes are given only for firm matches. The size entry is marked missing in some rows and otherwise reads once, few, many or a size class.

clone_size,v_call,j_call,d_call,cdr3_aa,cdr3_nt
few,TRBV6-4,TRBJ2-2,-,CASSDGAGHTGELFF,TGTGCCAGCAGTGACGGAGCGGGCCACACCGGGGAGCTGTTTTTT
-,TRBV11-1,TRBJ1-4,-,CASSLGGAVGKLFF,TGTGCCAGCAGCTTAGGTGGTGCGGTCGGAAAACTGTTTTTT
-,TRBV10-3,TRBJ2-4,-,CAISESGQSSKNIQYF,TGTGCCATCAGTGAGTCCGGACAGTCGAGCAAAAACATTCAGTACTTC
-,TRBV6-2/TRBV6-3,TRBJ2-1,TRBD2,CASSAGTSGGGEQFF,TGTGCCAGCAGTGCTGGGACTAGCGGGGGCGGGGAGCAGTTCTTC
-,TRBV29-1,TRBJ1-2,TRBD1,CSAWGQGRYGYTF,TGCAGCGCCTGGGGACAGGGGAGGTATGGCTACACCTTC
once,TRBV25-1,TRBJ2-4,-,CASSPPGYRSKNIQYF,TGTGCCAGCAGTCCCCCTGGTTACAGGTCCAAAAACATTCAGTACTTC
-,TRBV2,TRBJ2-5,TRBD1,CASSWDRGQETQYF,TGTGCCAGCAGTTGGGACAGGGGGCAAGAGACCCAGTACTTC
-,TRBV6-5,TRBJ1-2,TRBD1,CASSLAGTGGGYTF,TGTGCCAGCAGTTTAGCCGGGACAGGGGGCGGCTACACCTTC
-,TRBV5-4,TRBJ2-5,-,CASSPRTGTRETQYF,TGTGCCAGCAGCCCAAGGACTGGCACGCGAGAGACCCAGTACTTC
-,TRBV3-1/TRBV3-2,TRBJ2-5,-,CASSQEGASGETQYF,TGTGCCAGCAGCCAAGAAGGGGCCTCGGGTGAGACCCAGTACTTC
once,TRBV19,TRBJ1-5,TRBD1,CASGQGKGNQPQHF,TGTGCCAGTGGACAGGGTAAAGGCAATCAGCCCCAGCATTTT
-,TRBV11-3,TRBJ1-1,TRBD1,CASSLTGVTEAFF,TGTGCCAGCAGCTTAACAGGGGTCACTGAAGCTTTCTTT
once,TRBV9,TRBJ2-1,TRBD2,CASSVAGGLSYNEQFF,TGTGCCAGCAGCGTAGCGGGAGGGCTTTCCTACAATGAGCAGTTCTTC
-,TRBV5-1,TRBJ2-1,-,CASSYSDSLNEQFF,TGCGCCAGCAGCTACTCGGACAGCCTAAATGAGCAGTTCTTC
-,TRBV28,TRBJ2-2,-,CASSFNPGSAGELFF,TGTGCCAGCAGTTTTAATCCGGGTTCGGCCGGGGAGCTGTTTTTT
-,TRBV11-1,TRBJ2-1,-,CASSFSSVPGHEQFF,TGTGCCAGCAGCTTTTCTAGCGTCCCCGGGCATGAGCAGTTCTTC
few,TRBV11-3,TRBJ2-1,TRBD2,CASSPGLAGAHEQFF,TGTGCCAGCAGCCCGGGACTAGCGGGAGCGCATGAGCAGTTCTTC
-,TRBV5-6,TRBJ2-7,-,CASSLYLPSSYEQYF,TGTGCCAGCAGCTTATACCTACCGAGCTCCTACGAGCAGTACTTC
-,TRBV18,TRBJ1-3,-,CASSPTPPNTIYF,TGTGCCAGCTCACCAACACCCCCGAACACCATATATTTT
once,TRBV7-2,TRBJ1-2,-,CASSLGHGYTF,TGTGCCAGCAGCTTAGGGCATGGCTACACCTTC
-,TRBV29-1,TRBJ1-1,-,CSWAAVPENTEAFF,TGCAGCTGGGCAGCAGTCCCCGAAAACACTGAAGCTTTCTTT
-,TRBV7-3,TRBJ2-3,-,CASSPSSLDTQYF,TGTGCCAGCAGCCCCTCTTCCCTAGATACGCAGTATTTT
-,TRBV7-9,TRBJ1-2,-,CASSSTDHGYTF,TGTGCCAGCAGCTCAACAGATCATGGCTACACCTTC
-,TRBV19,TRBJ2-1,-,CAVELANEQFF,TGTGCCGTTGAACTAGCCAATGAGCAGTTCTTC
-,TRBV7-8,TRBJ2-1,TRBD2,CASSAGLAGGYNEQFF,TGTGCCAGCAGCGCTGGACTAGCGGGGGGATACAATGAGCAGTTCTTC
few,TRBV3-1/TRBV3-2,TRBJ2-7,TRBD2,CASSPRESGRAFF,TGTGCCAGCAGCCCAAGAGAAAGCGGGAGGGCCTTTTTC
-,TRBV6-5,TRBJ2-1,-,CASSSRVGDEQFF,TGTGCCAGCAGCTCCAGGGTAGGAGATGAGCAGTTCTTC
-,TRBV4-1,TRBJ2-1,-,CASSQAGEQFF,TGCGCCAGCAGCCAAGCCGGGGAGCAGTTCTTC
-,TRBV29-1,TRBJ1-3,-,CSVPRGNTIYF,TGCAGCGTTCCTAGAGGAAACACCATATATTTT
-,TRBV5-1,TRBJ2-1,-,CASSLDLEQFF,TGCGCCAGCAGCTTGGATCTGGAGCAGTTCTTC
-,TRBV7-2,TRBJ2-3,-,CASSPTARRGTDTQYF,TGTGCCAGCAGCCCAACCGCCCGGAGAGGTACAGATACGCAGTATTTT
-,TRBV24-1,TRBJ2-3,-,CATAGYTDTQYF,TGTGCCACCGCAGGGTACACAGATACGCAGTATTTT
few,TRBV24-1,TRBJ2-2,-,CATSGSRGYAGELFF,TGTGCCACCAGTGGTTCTAGGGGTTATGCCGGGGAGCTGTTTTTT
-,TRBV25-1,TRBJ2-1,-,CASLGQGHEGGTYNEQFF,TGTGCCAGCCTAGGACAGGGCCACGAGGGGGGGACCTACAATGAGCAGTTCTTC
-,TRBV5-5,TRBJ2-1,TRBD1,CASRFPGQGLIEQFF,TGTGCCAGCAGATTCCCGGGACAGGGGCTTATTGAGCAGTTCTTC
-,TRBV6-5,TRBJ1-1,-,CASSYSGREAFF,TGTGCCAGCAGTTACTCGGGGCGTGAAGCTTTCTTT
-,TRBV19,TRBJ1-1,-,CASSIVGRTNTEAFF,TGTGCCAGTAGTATAGTAGGGAGAACGAACACTGAAGCTTTCTTT
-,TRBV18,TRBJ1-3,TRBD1,CASSPETGFGNTIYF,TGTGCCAGCTCACCAGAGACAGGGTTTGGAAACACCATATATTTT
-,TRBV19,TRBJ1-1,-,CASSYLTGLRNTEAFF,TGTGCCAGTAGTTACCTAACAGGGCTTAGAAACACTGAAGCTTTCTTT
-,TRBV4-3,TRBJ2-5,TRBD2,CASSQGLAGEETQYF,TGCGCCAGCAGCCAGGGACTAGCGGGAGAGGAGACCCAGTACTTC
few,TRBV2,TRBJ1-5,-,CASAPQLAVNQPQHF,TGTGCCAGCGCACCACAGCTTGCCGTCAATCAGCCCCAGCATTTT
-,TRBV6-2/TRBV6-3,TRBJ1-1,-,CASSPGGSNTEAFF,TGTGCCAGCAGCCCCGGCGGGAGTAACACTGAAGCTTTCTTT
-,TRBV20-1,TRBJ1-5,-,CSASRPGTNQPQHF,TGCAGTGCTAGTAGGCCTGGGACAAATCAGCCCCAGCATTTT
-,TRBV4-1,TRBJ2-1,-,CASSQGGEAVGQFF,TGCGCCAGCAGCCAAGGCGGGGAAGCTGTTGGGCAGTTCTTC
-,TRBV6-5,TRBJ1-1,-,CASSYSHGLGEAFF,TGTGCCAGCAGTTACTCGCACGGCCTAGGTGAAGCTTTCTTT
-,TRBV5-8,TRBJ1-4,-,CASSLTGRSTNEKLFF,TGTGCCAGCAGCTTGACTGGTCGATCAACTAATGAAAAACTGTTTTTT
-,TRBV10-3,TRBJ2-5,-,CAISRDIQETQYF,TGTGCCATCAGTAGGGACATCCAAGAGACCCAGTACTTC